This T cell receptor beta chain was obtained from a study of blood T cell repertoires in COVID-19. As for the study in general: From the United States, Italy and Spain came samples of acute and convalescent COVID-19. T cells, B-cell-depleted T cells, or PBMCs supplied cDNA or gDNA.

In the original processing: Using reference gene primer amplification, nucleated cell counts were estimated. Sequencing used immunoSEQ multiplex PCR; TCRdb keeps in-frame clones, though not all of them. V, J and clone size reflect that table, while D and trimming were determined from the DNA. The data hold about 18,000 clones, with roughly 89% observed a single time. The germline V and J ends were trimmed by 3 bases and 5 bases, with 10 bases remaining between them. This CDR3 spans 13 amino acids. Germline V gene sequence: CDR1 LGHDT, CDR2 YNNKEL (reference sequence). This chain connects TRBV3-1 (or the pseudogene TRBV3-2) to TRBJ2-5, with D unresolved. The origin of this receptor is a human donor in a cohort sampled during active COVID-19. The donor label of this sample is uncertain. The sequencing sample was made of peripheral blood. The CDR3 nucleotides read TGTGCCAGCAGCCAGGTAGTGTTGGAGACCCAGTACTTC. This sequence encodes CASSQVVLETQYF.